The present T cell receptor (beta chain) was sequenced within a study of Ad26.COV2.S vaccination and SARS-CoV-2 variants. Turning to the study itself: Intramuscularly, Ad26.COV2.S was given either once or twice, 56 days apart.

Stated treatment: 15 to 20 received Ad26.COV2.S at low or high dose, single or two shots; five or six received placebo; per-sample allocation not given. All samples were drawn on day 63, counting from the first vaccine or placebo injection. The study's findings and limits: From the TCR breadth and depth analyses, total T cell responses may have been underestimated. Substantial post-vaccination breadth of spike-specific CD8+ and CD4+ T cell responses was reported. Non-spike TCR breadth was similar in vaccine and placebo recipients.

CDR1 is LNHDA, CDR2 SQIVND, per germline (reference sequence). V dropped 3 bases and J dropped 9 bases, with 9 bases sitting between them. CDR3 length: 13 amino acids. Only one count was recorded for this clone. Its antigen remains unknown. The table came from immunoSEQ multiplex PCR; TCRdb's copy has only in-frame clones and leaves some out. The repertoire holds 400,000 or so clones, with 75% to 90% as singletons. This receptor was identified in a person between 18 and 65 years old who received the Ad26.COV2.S COVID-19 vaccine or a placebo. The V gene is TRBV19, the J gene TRBJ1-6, with D hard to call. Source: peripheral blood, taken in a trial of Ad26.COV2.S vaccine versus placebo. The CDR3 DNA follows: TGTGCCAGTAGTATGGGAACAGCTTCACCCCTCCACTTT. This codes for CASSMGTASPLHF.